A single TCR beta chain is shown here with its context. The target antigen is unknown. Assay used: immunoSEQ multiplex PCR; TCRdb lists only in-frame clones, some missing. Among roughly 100,000 clones listed, about nine tenths were seen once. This CDR3 region has 15 residues. Germline CDR1 reads MNHEY; CDR2 reads SVGEGT. V dropped 0 bases and J dropped 6 bases, with 13 bases sitting between them. The sample originates from a study of T cell responses to AZD1222 COVID-19 vaccine. The study, taken as a whole, reports: Increased Spike-specific TCR breadth and depth were observed after two AZD1222 doses. Possibly, clonal diversity was underestimated; donors were largely white British and included more females.

The receptor was isolated from an adult in good health. The specimen was peripheral blood, collected on day 0 of AZD1222 vaccination. The J gene is TRBJ2-3, the V gene TRBV6-2 or TRBV6-3; possibly TRBD2 for D (6 bases). This chain's CDR3 is CASSYSIGSIDTQYF. The CDR3 DNA reads TGTGCCAGCAGTTACTCAATCGGGAGTATCGATACGCAGTATTTT.